The clone carrying this T cell receptor (beta chain) was picked up a small number of times. Its antigen is not identified. This CDR3 is built from 18 residues. V was clipped by 3 bases and J by 2 bases; unmatched bases: 14. The germline V gene encodes CDR1 KGHSH and CDR2 LQKENI. Tregs were sorted as CD4+CD25+CD127-/low cells. TCRdb re-called the 5' RACE reads through MiXCR, storing one row per CDR3 protein. The table lists 55,000 or so distinct CDR3 sequences, around 20% of them singletons. Study-level points and caveats: Tumor Tregs overlapped most with tumor, then blood, naive CD4+ cells. Tumor memory CD4+ T cell TCR gene usage clustered with blood and lymph node memory CD4+ cells and lymph node naive CD4+ cells.

Material: tumor-infiltrating Tregs sorted from the breast tumor. The receptor comes from a female donor with breast cancer. The V call is TRBV18, the J call TRBJ2-3; 7 bases match TRBD2. The DNA for the CDR3 is TGTGCCAGCTCACCCCCCCTTTGGGAGGGAGGATACACAGATACGCAGTATTTT. It translates to CASSPPLWEGGYTDTQYF.